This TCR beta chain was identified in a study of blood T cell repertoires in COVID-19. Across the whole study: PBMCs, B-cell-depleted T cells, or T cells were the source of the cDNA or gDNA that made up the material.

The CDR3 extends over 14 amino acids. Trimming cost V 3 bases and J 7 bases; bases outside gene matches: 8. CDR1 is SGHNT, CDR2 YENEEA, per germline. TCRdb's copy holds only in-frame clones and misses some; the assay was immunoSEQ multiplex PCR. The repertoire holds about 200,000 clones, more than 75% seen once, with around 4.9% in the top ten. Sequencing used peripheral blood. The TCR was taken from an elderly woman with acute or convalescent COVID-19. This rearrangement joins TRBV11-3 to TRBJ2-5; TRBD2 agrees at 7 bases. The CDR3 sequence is CASSLLGEGGTQYF. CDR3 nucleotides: TGTGCCAGCAGCTTGTTAGGGGAGGGCGGGACCCAGTACTTC.